The 18 T cell receptor beta chains below all came from one sample that was sequenced in a study of T cells after yellow fever vaccination. Each CDR3 protein is one row after TCRdb ran MiXCR on the 5' RACE reads. Of about 240,000 distinct CDR3 sequences in the sample, 6.9% were seen once. This material consisted of CD4+ T cells sorted from PBMCs, taken 15 days after the yellow fever booster vaccination. These receptors were taken from a man younger than 40 who received the YFV17D yellow fever vaccine.

This clonotype was seen many times. DNA of the CDR3: TGTGCCAGCAGCTTTTCGGGACTTAGTAACAATGAGCAGTTCTTC. This translates into CASSFSGLSNNEQFF. The chain employs TRBV5-6 and TRBJ2-1, with TRBD2 as a possible D gene (6 bases). CDR1 is SGHDT, CDR2 YYEEEE, per germline. Deletions cut 2 bases from V and 5 bases from J, with 14 bases between. The CDR3 has 15 residues.

This clonotype was observed a handful of times. The chain joins TRBV7-9 to TRBJ2-1; 7 nucleotides align to TRBD2. Germline CDR1 and CDR2: SEHNR and FQNEAQ (reference sequence). The junction had 3 bases not matched to a gene; V was cut back by 2 bases and J by 2 bases. This CDR3 region has 15 residues. CDR3 loop: CASSLSGATYNEQFF. For the CDR3, the DNA is TGTGCCAGCAGCTTAAGCGGGGCCACCTACAATGAGCAGTTCTTC.

The chain recombines TRBV4-2 with TRBJ2-5; D call uncertain. From germline, CDR1 is LGHNA and CDR2 YNFKEQ. The V end lost 0 bases, the J end lost 8 bases, and 16 bases lay between the germline ends. There are 15 residues in the CDR3. The CDR3 region has the DNA TGTGCCAGCAGCCAAGATGACTCATTTCTTGGAACCCAGTACTTC. Amino acids: CASSQDDSFLGTQYF.

This clonotype was counted between two and nine times. V usage is TRBV6-5 and J usage is TRBJ1-2, with 7 bases aligning to TRBD1. CDR3 length: 14 residues. Germline loops: CDR1 MNHEY, CDR2 SVGAGI. V lost 6 bases to trimming and J lost 4 bases; unmatched junction nucleotides: 8. The CDR3 loop is CASSRGIQVYGYTF. As DNA, the CDR3 is TGTGCCAGCAGCAGGGGGATACAGGTCTATGGCTACACCTTC.

The genes are TRBV7-2 and TRBJ2-6; D unclear. Germline values: CDR1 SGHTA, CDR2 FQGNSA. V dropped 2 bases and J dropped 13 bases, with 15 bases sitting between them. CDR3 size: 14 residues. CDR3 amino acids: CASSLINGPRVLTF. CDR3 sequence (DNA): TGTGCCAGCAGCTTAATTAATGGGCCACGGGTCCTGACTTTC.

The chain joins TRBV20-1 to TRBJ2-5; 8 bases agree with TRBD1. The CDR3 length is 15 residues. The V gene's germline CDR1 is DFQATT and CDR2 SNEGSKA (reference sequence). V shed 3 bases and J 4 bases; nucleotides not matched to a gene: 10. The CDR3 nucleotides read TGCAGTGCTAGTATCAGGACAGGGAGACGAGAGACCCAGTACTTC. This codes for CSASIRTGRRETQYF.

The J gene is TRBJ2-1, the V gene TRBV20-1; unclear D gene. CDR3 size: 10 residues. Germline V CDR1 and CDR2: DFQATT, SNEGSKA (reference sequence). Trimming left V 3 bases short and J 6 bases short, with 3 bases between. In nucleotides, the CDR3 is TGCAGTGCTAGTTTCAATGAGCAGTTCTTC. Protein: CSASFNEQFF.

V usage is TRBV25-1 and J usage is TRBJ2-1, with D perhaps being TRBD1 or TRBD2 (5 bases each). Germline V lookup: CDR1 MGHDK, CDR2 SYGVNS. The CDR3 has 13 residues. The V and J ends lost 5 bases and 10 bases respectively, with 15 bases between them. This chain's CDR3 is CASSPRGRWEQFF. CDR3 nucleotide sequence: TGTGCCAGCAGTCCACGGGGCCGCTGGGAGCAGTTCTTC.

This clonotype turned up a few times. The V and J genes are TRBV10-3 and TRBJ2-1, with D perhaps being TRBD1 or TRBD2 (5 bases each). With 11 bases removed from V and 8 bases from J, the gap between germline ends came to 28 bases. The CDR3 contains 16 residues. Germline lookup yields CDR1 ENHRY and CDR2 SYGVKD. The CDR3 nucleotides are TGTGCCCCCCTTCCCGCCGCGGGTGACAGAAGGGATGAGCAGTTCTTC. Amino acid sequence: CAPLPAAGDRRDEQFF.

There are many counts of this clonotype. V gene TRBV20-1 combines with J gene TRBJ2-5; tentatively, D is TRBD1 (6 bases). The CDR3 covers 12 residues. The germline V gene encodes CDR1 DFQATT and CDR2 SNEGSKA (reference sequence). V lost 6 bases and J lost 3, with 11 bases in between. CDR3 sequence: CSAPRGKETQYF. The DNA for the CDR3 is TGCAGTGCCCCTAGGGGGAAAGAGACCCAGTACTTC.

This clonotype was observed a handful of times. This rearrangement joins TRBV30 to TRBJ1-5; TRBD1 might be the D (6 bases). Germline V gene lookup returns CDR1 GTSNPN and CDR2 SVGIG (reference sequence). Trimming pared 0 bases from V and 6 bases from J, leaving 9 bases between. This CDR3 region has 13 residues. The CDR3: CAWSVGGTQPQHF. In nucleotides, the CDR3 is TGTGCCTGGAGTGTAGGGGGAACTCAGCCCCAGCATTTT.

This clonotype was recorded many times. This chain links TRBV6-1 with TRBJ2-3; 8 bases map to TRBD2. J gave up 1 base and V 6 bases, and 6 bases lay outside the gene matches. Germline V gives CDR1 MNHNS, CDR2 SASEGT. The CDR3 extends over 15 amino acids. The CDR3 reads CASRERAGGTDTQYF. The CDR3 DNA reads as TGTGCCAGCAGAGAAAGAGCGGGGGGCACAGATACGCAGTATTTT.

This clonotype was counted at least ten times. The genes are TRBV29-1 and TRBJ2-1; no clear D gene. The ends were cut back, 2 bases at V and 7 bases at J, with 9 bases in the middle. Germline V gives CDR1 SQVTM, CDR2 ANQGSEA. The length of the CDR3 is 12 residues. The CDR3 reads CSVEIGSNEQFF. The CDR3 nucleotides read TGCAGCGTTGAAATAGGATCTAATGAGCAGTTCTTC.

This clonotype was seen only a few times. The J gene is TRBJ2-4, the V gene TRBV12-3 or TRBV12-4; perhaps TRBD1 as D (5 bases). The CDR3 totals 14 residues. The V and J ends lost 6 bases and 0 bases respectively, with 9 bases between them. This chain's CDR3 is CASRDTSAKNIQYF. CDR3 nucleotide sequence: TGTGCCAGCAGGGACACATCAGCCAAAAACATTCAGTACTTC.

Many counts were recorded for this clonotype. J is TRBJ2-3 and V is TRBV29-1; no definite D call. The CDR3 runs to 14 residues. V dropped 3 bases and J dropped 0 bases, with 10 bases sitting between them. CDR1 is SQVTM and CDR2 is ANQGSEA in the germline V gene. The CDR3 here is CSVEAAASTDTQYF. The CDR3 DNA sequence: TGCAGCGTTGAGGCTGCTGCTAGCACAGATACGCAGTATTTT.

This clonotype appeared a few times. V is TRBV19 and J is TRBJ2-5; D is unclear. The CDR3 consists of 13 residues. Looked up from germline, CDR1 is LNHDA and CDR2 is SQIVND (reference sequence). Trimming took off 6 bases at V and 5 bases at J, with 13 bases between the two ends. CDR3 in amino acids: CASRRTERETQYF. Here the CDR3 DNA reads TGTGCCAGTAGACGGACCGAGCGTGAGACCCAGTACTTC.

This clonotype was recorded a few times. The rearrangement links TRBV5-5 to TRBJ2-3, with 8 bases identical to TRBD2. Germline-derived CDR1 and CDR2 are SGHKS and YYEKEE (reference sequence). The J segment lost 1 base and the V segment lost 0 bases, leaving 1 base of the junction unmatched. The CDR3 totals 15 residues. In nucleotides, the CDR3 is TGTGCCAGCAGCTTGGTTAGCGGGGGCACAGATACGCAGTATTTT. This encodes CASSLVSGGTDTQYF.

This clonotype appeared a few times. The chain joins TRBV7-2 to TRBJ2-3; tentative D call: TRBD2 (7 bases). V dropped 7 bases and J dropped 8 bases, with 16 bases sitting between them. This CDR3 is 13 amino acids long. Germline V CDR1 and CDR2: SGHTA, FQGNSA. Here the CDR3 reads CASTTRGGVTQYF. The CDR3 DNA is TGTGCCAGCACCACTAGGGGGGGAGTTACGCAGTATTTT.